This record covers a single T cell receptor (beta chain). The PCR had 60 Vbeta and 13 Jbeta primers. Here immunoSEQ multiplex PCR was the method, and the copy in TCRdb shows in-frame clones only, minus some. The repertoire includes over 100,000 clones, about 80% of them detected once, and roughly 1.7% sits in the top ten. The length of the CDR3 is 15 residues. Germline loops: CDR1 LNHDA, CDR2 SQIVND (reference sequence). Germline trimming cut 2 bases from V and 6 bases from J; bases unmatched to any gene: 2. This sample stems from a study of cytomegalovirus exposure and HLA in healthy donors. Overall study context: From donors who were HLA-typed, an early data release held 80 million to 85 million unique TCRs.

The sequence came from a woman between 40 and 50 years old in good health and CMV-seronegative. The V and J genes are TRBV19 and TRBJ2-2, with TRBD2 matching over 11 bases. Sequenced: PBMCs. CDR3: CASSILAGGSGELFF. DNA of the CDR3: TGTGCCAGTAGTATACTAGCGGGAGGTTCCGGGGAGCTGTTTTTT.